Shown below are 10 T cell receptor beta chains from a single sample sequenced in a study. Tregs were sorted as CD4+CD25+CD127-/low cells. A single record per CDR3 protein comes from TCRdb applying MiXCR to the 5' RACE reads. The table includes about 42,000 distinct CDR3 sequences, 20% to 25% detected once. Input material: Tregs sorted from blood. The receptors were gathered from a female donor with breast cancer.

This clonotype was counted between two and nine times. The chain employs TRBV4-2 and TRBJ1-4, with D possibly matching TRBD1 (5 bases). The CDR3 spans 15 residues. Per the germline V gene, CDR1 is LGHNA and CDR2 is YNFKEQ. Trimming removed 0 bases from V and 4 bases from J, with 9 bases in between. CDR3 residues: CASSQETVNNEKLFF. CDR3 nucleotides: TGTGCCAGCAGCCAAGAGACAGTCAATAATGAAAAACTGTTTTTT.

This rearrangement joins TRBV5-4 to TRBJ1-2; the match to TRBD1 covers 7 bases. The CDR3 contains 14 residues. V shed 1 base and J 4 bases; nucleotides not matched to a gene: 4. Germline values: CDR1 SGHNT, CDR2 YYREEE (reference sequence). The CDR3 bases are TGTGCCAGCAGCTTGAGGGGGCACCCCTATGGCTACACCTTC. This gives the protein CASSLRGHPYGYTF. The variable domain in full, completed from reference TRBV5-4 and TRBJ1-2, reads ETGVTQSPTHLIKTRGQQVTLRCSSQSGHNTVSWYQQALGQGPQFIFQYYREEENGRGNFPPRFSGLQFPNYSSELNVNALELDDSALYLCASSLRGHPYGYTFGSGTRLTVV.

The table lists this clonotype with a few counts. The chain links TRBV6-1 to TRBJ1-1, with D unresolved. The V gene lost 3 bases and the J gene lost 0 bases, with 8 bases spanning the gap. The germline V gene encodes CDR1 MNHNS and CDR2 SASEGT. The CDR3 totals 14 residues. The DNA of the CDR3 is TGTGCCAGCAGTGATCATAGGCTGAACACTGAAGCTTTCTTT. Its protein product is CASSDHRLNTEAFF.

The chain recombines TRBV5-1 with TRBJ2-7, with no clear D. Germline V gene sequence: CDR1 SGHRS, CDR2 YFSETQ. The CDR3 is made up of 11 amino acids. The germline V and J ends were trimmed by 5 bases and 6 bases, with 9 bases remaining between them. CDR3: CASRSKGEQYF. In DNA form, the CDR3 reads TGCGCCAGCAGAAGTAAGGGCGAGCAGTACTTC.

This clonotype appeared many times. The chain links TRBV9 to TRBJ2-7, with 7 bases that match TRBD1. Trimming removed 3 bases from V and 3 bases from J; junction bases left unmatched: 3. This CDR3 is built from 13 residues. CDR1 and CDR2 from the germline V gene are SGDLS and YYNGEE. CDR3 in DNA: TGTGCCAGCAGCGCCCGGGACAGCTACGAGCAGTACTTC. Encoded protein: CASSARDSYEQYF.

The chain carries TRBV3-1 and TRBJ2-7; D is possibly TRBD2 (5 bases). Germline loops: CDR1 LGHDT, CDR2 YNNKEL (reference sequence). The CDR3 extends over 13 amino acids. The V gene lost 5 bases and the J gene lost 6 bases, with 14 bases spanning the gap. The CDR3 loop is CASSRDRAGEQYF. The DNA for the CDR3 is TGTGCCAGCAGCAGAGACCGGGCGGGCGAGCAGTACTTC.

Many counts were recorded for this clonotype. The chain has TRBV7-9 and TRBJ2-7; 10 bases map to TRBD1. The CDR3 runs to 16 residues. Germline assignment: CDR1 SEHNR and CDR2 FQNEAQ (reference sequence). The ends lost 5 bases at V and 5 bases at J; junction bases unmatched: 12. CDR3 in amino acids: CASSRRGGQGKNEQYF. The DNA of the CDR3 is TGTGCCAGCAGCCGGCGTGGGGGACAGGGGAAGAACGAGCAGTACTTC.

This clonotype was seen many times. The genes are TRBV7-2 and TRBJ1-6; possibly TRBD1 for D (5 bases). V gave up 1 base and J gave up 9 bases, with 16 bases separating them. The length of the CDR3 is 16 residues. Germline values: CDR1 SGHTA, CDR2 FQGNSA. CDR3 protein: CASSLDPGRRVSPLHF. Written as DNA, the CDR3 is TGTGCCAGCAGCTTAGATCCGGGACGGAGGGTTTCACCCCTCCACTTT. The whole variable domain, filled in from reference TRBV7-2 and TRBJ1-6, reads GAGVSQSPSNKVTEKGKDVELRCDPISGHTALYWYRQSLGQGLEFLIYFQGNSAPDKSGLPSDRFSAERTGGSVSTLTIQRTQQEDSAVYLCASSLDPGRRVSPLHFGNGTRLTVT.

This clonotype occurred a few times. The rearrangement uses TRBV7-9 and TRBJ2-7; the D is unclear. This CDR3 has 15 amino acids. Germline-derived CDR1 and CDR2 are SEHNR and FQNEAQ (reference sequence). V was pared by 1 base and J by 0 bases, with 10 bases between. DNA of the CDR3: TGTGCCAGCAGCTTAGAATGGCGGAACTCCTACGAGCAGTACTTC. It codes for CASSLEWRNSYEQYF. The whole variable domain, filled in from reference TRBV7-9 and TRBJ2-7, reads DTGVSQNPRHKITKRGQNVTFRCDPISEHNRLYWYRQTLGQGPEFLTYFQNEAQLEKSRLLSDRFSAERPKGSFSTLEIQRTEQGDSAMYLCASSLEWRNSYEQYFGPGTRLTVT.

About this clonotype: With a much larger clone just one base away, this may be a read error. J is TRBJ1-1 and V is TRBV20-1; 9 bases agree with TRBD1. The trim removed 3 bases at V and 10 bases at J, leaving 15 bases unmatched. The germline V gene has CDR1 DFQATT and CDR2 SNEGSKA (reference sequence). The length of the CDR3 is 15 residues. The CDR3 bases are TGCAGTGCTAGTGGTGCACAGGGGGCCCAGCCTGGAGCTTTCTTT. Its translation is CSASGAQGAQPGAFF.